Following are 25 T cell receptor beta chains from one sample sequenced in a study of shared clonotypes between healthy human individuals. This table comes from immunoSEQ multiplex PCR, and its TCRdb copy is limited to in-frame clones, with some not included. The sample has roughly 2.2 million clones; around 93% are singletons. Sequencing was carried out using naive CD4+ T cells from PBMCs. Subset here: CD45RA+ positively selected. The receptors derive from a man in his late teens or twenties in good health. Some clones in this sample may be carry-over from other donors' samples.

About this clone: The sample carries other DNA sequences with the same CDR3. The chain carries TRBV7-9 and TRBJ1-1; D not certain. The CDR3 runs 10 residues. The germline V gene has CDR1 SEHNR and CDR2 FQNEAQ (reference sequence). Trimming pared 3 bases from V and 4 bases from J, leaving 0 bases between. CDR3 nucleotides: TGTGCCAGCAGCTTCACTGAAGCTTTCTTT. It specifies CASSFTEAFF.

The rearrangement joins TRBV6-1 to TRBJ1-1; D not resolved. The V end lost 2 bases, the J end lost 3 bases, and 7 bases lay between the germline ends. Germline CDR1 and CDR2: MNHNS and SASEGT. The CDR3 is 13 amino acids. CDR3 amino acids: CASSEIGYTEAFF. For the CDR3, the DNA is TGTGCCAGCAGTGAAATAGGGTACACTGAAGCTTTCTTT.

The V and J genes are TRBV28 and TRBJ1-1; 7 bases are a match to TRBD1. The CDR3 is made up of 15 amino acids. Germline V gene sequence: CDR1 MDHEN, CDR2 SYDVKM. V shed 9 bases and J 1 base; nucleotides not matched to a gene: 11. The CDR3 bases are TGTGCCAGTCTCCAGCCGGGACAGAAGAACACTGAAGCTTTCTTT. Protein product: CASLQPGQKNTEAFF.

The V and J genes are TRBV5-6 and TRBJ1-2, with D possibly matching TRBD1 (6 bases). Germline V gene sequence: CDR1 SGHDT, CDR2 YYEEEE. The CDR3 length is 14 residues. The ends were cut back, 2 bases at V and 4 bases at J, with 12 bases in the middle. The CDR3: CASSFGTISYGYTF. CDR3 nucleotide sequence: TGTGCCAGCAGCTTTGGGACAATTTCCTATGGCTACACCTTC. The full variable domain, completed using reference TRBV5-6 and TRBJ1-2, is DAGVTQSPTHLIKTRGQQVTLRCSPKSGHDTVSWYQQALGQGPQFIFQYYEEEERQRGNFPDRFSGHQFPNYSSELNVNALLLGDSALYLCASSFGTISYGYTFGSGTRLTVV.

The CDR3 sequence is CASSPTARSYTF. The CDR3 DNA reads TGTGCCAGCAGCCCGACGGCAAGAAGCTACACCTTC. The chain carries TRBV28 and TRBJ1-2; D ambiguous. V was trimmed by 6 bases and J by 9 bases, leaving 14 bases between them. This CDR3 has 12 residues. Germline values: CDR1 MDHEN, CDR2 SYDVKM.

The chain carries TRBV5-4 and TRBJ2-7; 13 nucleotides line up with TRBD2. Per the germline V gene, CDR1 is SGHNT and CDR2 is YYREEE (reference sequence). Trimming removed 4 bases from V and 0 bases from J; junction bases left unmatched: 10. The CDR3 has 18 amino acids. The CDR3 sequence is CASSQSGLAGVLSYEQYF. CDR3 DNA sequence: TGTGCCAGCAGCCAGAGCGGACTAGCGGGAGTTCTCTCCTACGAGCAGTACTTC.

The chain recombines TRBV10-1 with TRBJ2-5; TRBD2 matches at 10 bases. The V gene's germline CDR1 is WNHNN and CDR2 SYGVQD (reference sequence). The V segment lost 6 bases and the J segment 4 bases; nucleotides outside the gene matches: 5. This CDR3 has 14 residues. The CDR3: CASRVAGGRETQYF. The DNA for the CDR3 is TGCGCCAGCAGAGTAGCGGGAGGCAGAGAGACCCAGTACTTC.

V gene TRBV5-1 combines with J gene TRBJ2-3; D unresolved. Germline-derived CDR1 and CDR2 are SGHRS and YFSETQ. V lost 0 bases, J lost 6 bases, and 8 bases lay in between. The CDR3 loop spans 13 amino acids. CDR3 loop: CASSLVGRDTQYF. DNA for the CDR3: TGCGCCAGCAGCTTGGTAGGGCGCGATACGCAGTATTTT.

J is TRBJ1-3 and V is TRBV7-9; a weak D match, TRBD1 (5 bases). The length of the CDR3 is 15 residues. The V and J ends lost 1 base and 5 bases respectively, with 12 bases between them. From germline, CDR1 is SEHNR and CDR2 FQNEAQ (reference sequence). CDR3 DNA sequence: TGTGCCAGCAGCTTAGAAGGGGCTATTCGAAACACCATATATTTT. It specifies CASSLEGAIRNTIYF.

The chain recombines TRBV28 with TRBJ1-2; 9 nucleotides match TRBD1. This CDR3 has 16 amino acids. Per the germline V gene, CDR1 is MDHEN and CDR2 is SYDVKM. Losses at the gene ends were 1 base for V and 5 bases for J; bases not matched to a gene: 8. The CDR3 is CASSLSSTGGIYGYTF. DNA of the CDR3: TGTGCCAGCAGTTTATCATCGACAGGGGGAATATATGGCTACACCTTC.

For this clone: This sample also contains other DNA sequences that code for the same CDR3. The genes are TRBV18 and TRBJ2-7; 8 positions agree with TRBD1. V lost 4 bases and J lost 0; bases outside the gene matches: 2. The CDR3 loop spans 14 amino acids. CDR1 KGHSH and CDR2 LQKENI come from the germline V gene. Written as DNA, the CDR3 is TGTGCCAGCTCACTCGGACAGGGCTCCTACGAGCAGTACTTC. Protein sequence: CASSLGQGSYEQYF.

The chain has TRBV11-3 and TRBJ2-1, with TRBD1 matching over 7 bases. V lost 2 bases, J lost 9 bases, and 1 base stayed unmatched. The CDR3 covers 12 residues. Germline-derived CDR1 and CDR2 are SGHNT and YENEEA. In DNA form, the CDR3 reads TGTGCCAGCAGCTTAAAGGGGGCTGAGCAGTTCTTC. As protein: CASSLKGAEQFF.

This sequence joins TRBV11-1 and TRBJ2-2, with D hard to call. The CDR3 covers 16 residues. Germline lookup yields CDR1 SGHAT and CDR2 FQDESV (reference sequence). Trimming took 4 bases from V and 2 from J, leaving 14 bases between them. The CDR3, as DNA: TGTGCCAGCAGCTCGACTGGAGCTTTCAACACCGGGGAGCTGTTTTTT. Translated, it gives CASSSTGAFNTGELFF.

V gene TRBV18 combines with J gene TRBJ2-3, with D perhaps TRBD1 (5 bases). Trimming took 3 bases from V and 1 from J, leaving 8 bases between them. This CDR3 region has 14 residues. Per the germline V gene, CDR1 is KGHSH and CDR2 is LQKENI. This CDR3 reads CASSPDTGTDTQYF. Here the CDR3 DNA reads TGTGCCAGCTCACCGGACACCGGCACAGATACGCAGTATTTT.

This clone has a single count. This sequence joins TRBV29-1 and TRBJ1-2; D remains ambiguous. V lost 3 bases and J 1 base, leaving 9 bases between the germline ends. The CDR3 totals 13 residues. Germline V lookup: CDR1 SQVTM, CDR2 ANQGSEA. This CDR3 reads CSVEFNYNYGYTF. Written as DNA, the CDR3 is TGCAGCGTTGAGTTTAACTATAACTATGGCTACACCTTC.

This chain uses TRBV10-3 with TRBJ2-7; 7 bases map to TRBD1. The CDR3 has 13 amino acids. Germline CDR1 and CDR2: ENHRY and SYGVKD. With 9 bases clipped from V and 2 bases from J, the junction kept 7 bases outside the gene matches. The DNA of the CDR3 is TGTGCCATATCGACGGGACAGCCCTACGAGCAGTACTTC. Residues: CAISTGQPYEQYF.

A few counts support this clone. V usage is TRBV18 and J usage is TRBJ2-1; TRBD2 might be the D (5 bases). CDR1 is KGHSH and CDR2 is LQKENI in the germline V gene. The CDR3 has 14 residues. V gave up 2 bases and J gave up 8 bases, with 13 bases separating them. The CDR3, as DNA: TGTGCCAGCTCACCAATGGCAAAGGACTATGAGCAGTTCTTC. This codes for CASSPMAKDYEQFF.

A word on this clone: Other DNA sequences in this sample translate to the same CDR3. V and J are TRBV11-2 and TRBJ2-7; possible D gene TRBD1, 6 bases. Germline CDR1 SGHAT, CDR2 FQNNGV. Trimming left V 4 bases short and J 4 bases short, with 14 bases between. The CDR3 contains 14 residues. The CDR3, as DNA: TGTGCCAGCAGCTACTCCAGGGGTTCGTACGAGCAGTACTTC. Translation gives CASSYSRGSYEQYF.

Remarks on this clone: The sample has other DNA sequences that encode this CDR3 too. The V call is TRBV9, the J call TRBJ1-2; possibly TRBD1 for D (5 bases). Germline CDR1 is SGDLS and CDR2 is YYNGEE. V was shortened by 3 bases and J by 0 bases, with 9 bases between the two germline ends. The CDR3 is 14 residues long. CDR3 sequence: CASSAQGANYGYTF. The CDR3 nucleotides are TGTGCCAGCAGCGCCCAGGGAGCTAACTATGGCTACACCTTC.

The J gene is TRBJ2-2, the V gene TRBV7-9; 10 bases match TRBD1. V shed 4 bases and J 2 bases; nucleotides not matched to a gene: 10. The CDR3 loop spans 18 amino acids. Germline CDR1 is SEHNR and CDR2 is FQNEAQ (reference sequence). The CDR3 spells CASSSDVRDRGNTGELFF. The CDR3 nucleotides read TGTGCCAGCAGCTCTGATGTCCGGGACAGGGGTAACACCGGGGAGCTGTTTTTT.

CDR3 coding DNA: TGCGCCAGCAGCTTGGTGTCCGGGCCACCGAACACCGGGGAGCTGTTTTTT. It is translated as CASSLVSGPPNTGELFF. The chain links TRBV5-1 to TRBJ2-2, with D uncertain. The CDR3 contains 17 residues. Germline-derived CDR1 and CDR2 are SGHRS and YFSETQ. V was trimmed by 0 bases and J by 0 bases, leaving 12 bases between them.

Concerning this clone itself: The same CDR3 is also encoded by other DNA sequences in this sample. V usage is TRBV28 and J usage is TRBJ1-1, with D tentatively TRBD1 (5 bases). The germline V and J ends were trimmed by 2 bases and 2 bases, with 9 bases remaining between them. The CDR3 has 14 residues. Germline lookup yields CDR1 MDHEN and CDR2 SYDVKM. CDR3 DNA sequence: TGTGCCAGCAGTTTAAGGGGAGGTAACACTGAAGCTTTCTTT. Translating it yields CASSLRGGNTEAFF.

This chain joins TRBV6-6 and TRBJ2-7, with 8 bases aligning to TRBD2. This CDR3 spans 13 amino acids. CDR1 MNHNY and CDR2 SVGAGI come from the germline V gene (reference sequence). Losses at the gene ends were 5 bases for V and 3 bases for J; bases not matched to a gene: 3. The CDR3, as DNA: TGTGCCAGCAGTAGCGGGAGATACTACGAGCAGTACTTC. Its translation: CASSSGRYYEQYF.

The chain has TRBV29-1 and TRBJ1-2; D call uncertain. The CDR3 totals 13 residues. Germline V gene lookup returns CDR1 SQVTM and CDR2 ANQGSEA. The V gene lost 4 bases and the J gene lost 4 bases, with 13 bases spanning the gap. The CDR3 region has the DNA TGCAGCGTTGGGGCCTTCCTACGCTATGGCTACACCTTC. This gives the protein CSVGAFLRYGYTF.

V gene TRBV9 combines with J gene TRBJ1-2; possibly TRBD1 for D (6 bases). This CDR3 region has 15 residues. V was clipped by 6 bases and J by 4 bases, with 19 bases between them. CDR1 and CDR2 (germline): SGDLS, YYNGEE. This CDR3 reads CASTTQGGHPYGYTF. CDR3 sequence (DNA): TGTGCCAGCACAACACAGGGTGGCCATCCCTATGGCTACACCTTC.